This note documents a single T cell receptor beta chain sequence. No antigen is known for it. The CDR3 consists of 16 residues. With 5 bases clipped from V and 5 bases from J, the junction kept 11 bases outside the gene matches. Germline values: CDR1 SGHAT, CDR2 FQNNGV. The sample belongs to a study of CD8+CD57+ T cells in acquired aplastic anemia. Study details: Roughly 11 million reads, on average, were obtained for CD4+ cells from healthy donors. Points from the study as a whole: Overlap between patients and controls comprised about 30 CD8+ CDR3 sequences.

The TCR beta profiling, which covered VDJ combination and CDR3 sequence, was carried out using genomic DNA as the template. Via MiXCR, TCRdb re-called the reads, giving one row per CDR3 protein. The repertoire holds fewer than 200,000 distinct CDR3 sequences, with 35% to 55% as singletons. V is TRBV11-2 and J is TRBJ2-1; TRBD2 matches at 8 bases. The source of this sequence is a human donor in good health. Sequenced: sorted CD4+, CD8+, or CD8+CD57+ T cells (not recorded which) from PBMCs. CDR3 DNA: TGTGCCAGCAGCGGTTCCACGGGGGGGGCTCACAATGAGCAGTTCTTC. It specifies CASSGSTGGAHNEQFF.